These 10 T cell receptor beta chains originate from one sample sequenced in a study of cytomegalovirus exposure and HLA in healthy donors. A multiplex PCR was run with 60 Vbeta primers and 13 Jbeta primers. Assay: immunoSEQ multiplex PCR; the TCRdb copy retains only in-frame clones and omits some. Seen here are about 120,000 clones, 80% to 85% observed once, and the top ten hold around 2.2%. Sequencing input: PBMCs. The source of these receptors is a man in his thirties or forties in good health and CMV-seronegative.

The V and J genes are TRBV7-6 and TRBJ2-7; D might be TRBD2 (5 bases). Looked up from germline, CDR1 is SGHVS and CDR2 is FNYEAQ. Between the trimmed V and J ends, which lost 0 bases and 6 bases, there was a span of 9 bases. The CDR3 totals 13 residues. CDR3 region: CASSLAVAGEQYF. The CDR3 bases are TGTGCCAGCAGCTTAGCGGTTGCGGGCGAGCAGTACTTC.

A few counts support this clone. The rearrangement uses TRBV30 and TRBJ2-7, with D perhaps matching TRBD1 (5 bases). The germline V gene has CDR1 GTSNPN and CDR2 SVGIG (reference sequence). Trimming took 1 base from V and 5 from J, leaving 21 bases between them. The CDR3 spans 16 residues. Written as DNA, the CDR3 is TGTGCCTGGAGTGCTCCCTCAACCTGGCAGGGTAACGAGCAGTACTTC. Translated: CAWSAPSTWQGNEQYF. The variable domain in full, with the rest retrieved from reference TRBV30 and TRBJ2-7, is SQTIHQWPATLVQPVGSPLSLECTVEGTSNPNLYWYRQAAGRGLQLLFYSVGIGQISSEVPQNLSASRPQDRQFILSSKKLLLSDSGFYLCAWSAPSTWQGNEQYFGPGTRLTVT.

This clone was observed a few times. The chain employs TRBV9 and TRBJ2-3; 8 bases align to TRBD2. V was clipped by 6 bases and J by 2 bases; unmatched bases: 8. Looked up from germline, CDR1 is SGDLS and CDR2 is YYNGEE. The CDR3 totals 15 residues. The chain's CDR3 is CASNDGGAYTDTQYF. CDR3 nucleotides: TGTGCCAGCAATGACGGGGGGGCCTACACAGATACGCAGTATTTT.

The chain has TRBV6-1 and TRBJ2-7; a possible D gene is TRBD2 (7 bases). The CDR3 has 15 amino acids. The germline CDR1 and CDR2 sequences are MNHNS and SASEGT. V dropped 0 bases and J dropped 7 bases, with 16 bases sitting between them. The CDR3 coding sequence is TGTGCCAGCAGTGAAGCCGGGGGGAATCAGGGGGAGCAGTACTTC. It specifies CASSEAGGNQGEQYF.

For the CDR3, the DNA is TGCGCCAGCACCCCCAGGCGGGGCCTGAATGAGCAGTTCTTC. Translated, it gives CASTPRRGLNEQFF. The V call is TRBV23-1, the J call TRBJ2-1; maybe TRBD2 (6 bases). TRBV23-1 is identified as an open reading frame with a role that is uncertain. The V and J ends lost 7 bases and 7 bases respectively, with 17 bases between them. The CDR3 has 14 residues.

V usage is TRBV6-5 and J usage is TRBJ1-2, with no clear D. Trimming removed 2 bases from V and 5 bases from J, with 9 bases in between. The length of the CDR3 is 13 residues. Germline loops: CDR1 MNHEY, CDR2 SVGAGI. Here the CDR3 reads CASSYPSGYGYTF. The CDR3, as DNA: TGTGCCAGCAGTTACCCGTCGGGATATGGCTACACCTTC.

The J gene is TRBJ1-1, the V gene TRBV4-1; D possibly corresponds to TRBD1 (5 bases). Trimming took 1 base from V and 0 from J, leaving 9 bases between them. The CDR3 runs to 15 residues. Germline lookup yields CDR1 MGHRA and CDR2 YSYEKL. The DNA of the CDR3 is TGCGCCAGCAGCCAAGGTACAGGCCTGAACACTGAAGCTTTCTTT. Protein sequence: CASSQGTGLNTEAFF.

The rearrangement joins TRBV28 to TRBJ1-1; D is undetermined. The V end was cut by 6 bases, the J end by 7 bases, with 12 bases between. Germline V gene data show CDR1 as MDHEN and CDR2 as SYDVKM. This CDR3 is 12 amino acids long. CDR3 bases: TGTGCCAGCAGATATCGACACTTTGAAGCTTTCTTT. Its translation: CASRYRHFEAFF.

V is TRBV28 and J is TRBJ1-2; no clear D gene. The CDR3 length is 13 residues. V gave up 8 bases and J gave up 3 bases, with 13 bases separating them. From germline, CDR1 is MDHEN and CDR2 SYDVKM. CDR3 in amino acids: CASGLEYDYGYTF. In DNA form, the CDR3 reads TGTGCCAGCGGACTCGAGTATGACTATGGCTACACCTTC.

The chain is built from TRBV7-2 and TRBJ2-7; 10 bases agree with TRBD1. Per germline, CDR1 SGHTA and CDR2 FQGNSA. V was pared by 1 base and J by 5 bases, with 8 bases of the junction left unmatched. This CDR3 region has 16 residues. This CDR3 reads CASSLGVTGGNHEQYF. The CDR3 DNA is TGTGCCAGCAGCTTAGGGGTGACAGGGGGCAACCACGAGCAGTACTTC.